Sequencing of this T cell receptor beta chain was carried out in a study of blood T cell repertoires in COVID-19. Study in general: Donors in the United States, Italy and Spain gave samples during acute or convalescent COVID-19. Sample material is recorded as cDNA or gDNA derived from T cells, B-cell-depleted T cells, or PBMCs.

In the source study's methods: Amplification with reference gene primers provided the estimates of nucleated cell counts. Libraries were prepared by immunoSEQ multiplex PCR; TCRdb keeps only in-frame clonotypes and omits some of them. The DNA gave D and trimming, while V, J and clone size come from that table. This sample has 88,000 or so clones, with 65% to 90% found just once. This CDR3 is built from 14 residues. CDR1 and CDR2 from the germline V gene are SGHAT and FQDESV (reference sequence). The V end was cut by 6 bases, the J end by 4 bases, with 15 bases between. The sequence was collected from a man aged 55 to 69 with acute or convalescent COVID-19. Sequencing was carried out using peripheral blood. The chain couples TRBV11-1 to TRBJ1-1, with a weak D call TRBD1 (6 bases). CDR3 region: CASRRNRVGTEAFF. Written as DNA, the CDR3 is TGTGCCAGCAGAAGGAACAGGGTTGGCACTGAAGCTTTCTTT.